This T cell receptor (beta chain) was profiled in a study of identical twins. General observations from the study: Conclusions were based on cross-sectional statistical analysis, without following the same donors.

The CDR3 has 14 amino acids. V lost 6 bases to trimming and J lost 8 bases; unmatched junction nucleotides: 9. This clonotype occurred a few times. Antigen specificity is unknown. Each CDR3 protein gets one entry after TCRdb re-called the 5' RACE reads with MiXCR. The sample records around 220,000 distinct CDR3 sequences, roughly an eighth being singletons. Sequencing was carried out using memory (CD45RO+) T cells sorted from blood. The origin of this receptor is a woman under 30 in good health. This chain joins TRBV12-3 or TRBV12-4 and TRBJ2-1; the match to TRBD2 covers 8 bases. The DNA of the CDR3 is TGTGCCAGCAGCCAGGGACTAGAGCCCCATGAGCAGTTCTTC. Amino acid sequence: CASSQGLEPHEQFF.